These 9 T cell receptor beta chains originate from one sample sequenced in a study of blood T cells in healthy people across ages. Primers used in a second PCR of roughly 7 to 12 cycles were a sample-barcoded 5' primer and a J-beta primer mix. TCRdb ran MiXCR on the 5' RACE reads and lists one entry per CDR3 protein. The sample contains some 1.5 million distinct CDR3 sequences, 28% of which appear only once. The sample consisted of blood. The source of these receptors is a woman in her twenties or thirties in good health.

This clonotype showed up just a few times. This chain connects TRBV9 to TRBJ1-1; possible D gene TRBD1, 6 bases. The CDR3 runs 14 residues. Trimming cost V 0 bases and J 1 base, with 7 bases left between them. Germline V CDR1 and CDR2: SGDLS, YYNGEE. The CDR3 reads CASSVEGQNTEAFF. CDR3 bases: TGTGCCAGCAGCGTAGAGGGACAGAACACTGAAGCTTTCTTT.

This chain connects TRBV20-1 to TRBJ1-5; 7 bases match TRBD1. The germline gives CDR1 DFQATT, CDR2 SNEGSKA (reference sequence). This CDR3 contains 16 residues. Trimming at V came to 5 bases and at J to 6 bases, leaving 16 bases not matched to a gene. This CDR3 is CSALNPTGLGTQPQHF. Here the CDR3 DNA reads TGCAGTGCTCTTAACCCGACAGGGCTCGGAACTCAGCCCCAGCATTTT.

This clonotype was observed at least ten times. The chain links TRBV7-6 to TRBJ2-5; TRBD2 matches at 10 bases. This CDR3 contains 15 residues. Germline values: CDR1 SGHVS, CDR2 FNYEAQ. Trimming at V came to 3 bases and at J to 6 bases, leaving 7 bases not matched to a gene. In DNA form, the CDR3 reads TGTGCCAGCAGCTTGGCCCCTAGCGGGAGTAAGACCCAGTACTTC. As protein: CASSLAPSGSKTQYF.

J is TRBJ1-1 and V is TRBV7-2; D not certain. Per germline, CDR1 SGHTA and CDR2 FQGNSA. The CDR3 loop spans 12 amino acids. Trimming took 7 bases from V and 5 from J, leaving 11 bases between them. CDR3 sequence (DNA): TGTGCCAGCAACCTGGTTAGGACTGAAGCTTTCTTT. This translates into CASNLVRTEAFF. Together with reference TRBV7-2 and TRBJ1-1, the CDR3 gives the full variable domain: GAGVSQSPSNKVTEKGKDVELRCDPISGHTALYWYRQSLGQGLEFLIYFQGNSAPDKSGLPSDRFSAERTGGSVSTLTIQRTQQEDSAVYLCASNLVRTEAFFGQGTRLTVV.

This clonotype has at least ten counts. The chain joins TRBV20-1 to TRBJ2-1; 10 bases map to TRBD2. The CDR3 spans 14 residues. V trimming: 1 base; J trimming: 7 bases; junction bases outside the gene matches: 4. The germline CDR1 and CDR2 sequences are DFQATT and SNEGSKA (reference sequence). CDR3 in DNA: TGCAGTGCTAGAGCTAGCGGGAGACGAAATGAGCAGTTCTTC. It encodes CSARASGRRNEQFF.

Turning to this clonotype: Being one base from a much bigger clone, this may be a read error. The genes are TRBV29-1 and TRBJ2-1; D may be TRBD1 (5 bases). Germline CDR1 and CDR2: SQVTM and ANQGSEA. The germline V and J ends were trimmed by 4 bases and 10 bases, with 20 bases remaining between them. The CDR3 length is 14 residues. This chain's CDR3 is CSVVPRTQRYEQFF. CDR3 bases: TGCAGCGTTGTCCCCCGGACACAACGCTACGAGCAGTTCTTC.

This sequence joins TRBV14 and TRBJ2-3, with D uncertain. V gave up 0 bases and J gave up 4 bases, with 11 bases separating them. In germline, CDR1 is SGHDN, CDR2 FVKESK. The CDR3 covers 15 residues. The CDR3 DNA is TGTGCCAGCAGCCAAGAGGTTATCCGCTCAGATACGCAGTATTTT. Its protein is CASSQEVIRSDTQYF.

This clonotype came up a few times. V is TRBV12-5 and J is TRBJ2-3; no clear D. This CDR3 is 14 amino acids long. Germline values: CDR1 LGHNT, CDR2 FRNRAP. The V and J ends lost 1 base and 1 base respectively, with 6 bases between them. CDR3 residues: CASGLGPRTDTQYF. The CDR3 region has the DNA TGTGCTAGTGGTTTGGGACCACGCACAGATACGCAGTATTTT. Variable domain in full (rest from reference TRBV12-5 and TRBJ2-3): DARVTQTPRHKVTEMGQEVTMRCQPILGHNTVFWYRQTMMQGLELLAYFRNRAPLDDSGMPKDRFSAEMPDATLATLKIQPSEPRDSAVYFCASGLGPRTDTQYFGPGTRLTVL.

On this clonotype itself: A read error may produce the germline difference seen at one junction end. V is TRBV7-2 and J is TRBJ2-3; 10 bases match TRBD1. Germline V gives CDR1 SGHTA, CDR2 FQGNSA. This CDR3 is 14 amino acids long. The CDR3 nucleotides are TGTGCCAGCTTCCGGGACAGGGGTACAGATACGCGGTATTTT. Residues: CASFRDRGTDTRYF.